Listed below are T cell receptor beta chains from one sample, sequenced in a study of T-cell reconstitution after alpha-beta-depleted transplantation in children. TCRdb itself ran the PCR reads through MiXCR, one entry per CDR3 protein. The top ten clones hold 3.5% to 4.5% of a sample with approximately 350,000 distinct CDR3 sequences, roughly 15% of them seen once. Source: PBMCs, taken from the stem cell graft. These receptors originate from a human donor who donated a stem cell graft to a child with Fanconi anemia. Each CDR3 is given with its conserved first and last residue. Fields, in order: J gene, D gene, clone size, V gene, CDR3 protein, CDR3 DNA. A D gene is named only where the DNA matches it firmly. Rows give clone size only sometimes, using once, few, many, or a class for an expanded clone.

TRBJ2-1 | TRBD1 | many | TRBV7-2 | CASSPGQGYRDEQFF | TGTGCCAGCAGCCCGGGACAGGGGTATCGGGATGAGCAGTTCTTC
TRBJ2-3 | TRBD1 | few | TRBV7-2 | CASSLPGQGRDTQYF | TGTGCCAGCAGCTTGCCGGGACAGGGTCGAGATACGCAGTATTTT
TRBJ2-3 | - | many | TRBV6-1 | CASSRGPGTDTQYF | TGTGCCAGCAGCCGGGGACCGGGCACAGATACGCAGTATTTT
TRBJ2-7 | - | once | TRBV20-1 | CCARIDPGFSSYEQYF | TGCTGCGCCAGGATAGATCCCGGGTTTAGCTCCTACGAGCAGTACTTC
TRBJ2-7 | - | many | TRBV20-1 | CSARDYRNYEQYF | TGCAGTGCTAGGGATTACAGGAACTACGAGCAGTACTTC
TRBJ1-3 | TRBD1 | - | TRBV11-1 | CASSLGLGTDDPRAENTIYF | TGTGCCAGCAGCTTAGGCCTTGGGACAGATGATCCTAGAGCGGAAAACACCATATATTTT
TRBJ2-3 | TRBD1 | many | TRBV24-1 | CATSEMGQGEVDTQYF | TGTGCCACCAGTGAGATGGGACAGGGTGAGGTAGATACGCAGTATTTT
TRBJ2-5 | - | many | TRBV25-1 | CASSDRGAGETQYF | TGTGCCAGCAGTGATCGGGGGGCTGGGGAGACCCAGTACTTC
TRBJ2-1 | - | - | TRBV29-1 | CSVPDEYRVGEQFF | TGCAGCGTTCCAGATGAGTACAGGGTGGGTGAGCAGTTCTTC
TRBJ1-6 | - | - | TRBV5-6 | CASSLMPGLNSPLHF | TGTGCCAGCAGCTTGATGCCAGGGCTTAATTCACCCCTCCACTTT
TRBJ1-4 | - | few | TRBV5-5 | CASSFGSDEKLFF | TGTGCCAGCAGCTTCGGGAGTGATGAAAAACTGTTTTTT
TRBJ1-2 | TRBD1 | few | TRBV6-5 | CASSYSTGGSYGYTF | TGTGCCAGCAGTTACTCGACAGGGGGCTCTTATGGCTACACCTTC
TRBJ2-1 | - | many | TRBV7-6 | CASSYWGNEQFF | TGTGCCAGCAGCTACTGGGGGAATGAGCAGTTCTTC
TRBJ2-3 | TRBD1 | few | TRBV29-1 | CSVGGGHTQYF | TGCAGCGTTGGAGGGGGCCATACGCAGTATTTT
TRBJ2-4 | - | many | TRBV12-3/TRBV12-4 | CAILRGESIQYF | TGTGCCATCCTCAGGGGGGAGAGCATTCAGTACTTC
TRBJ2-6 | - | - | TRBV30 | CAWSSTGANVLTF | TGTGCCTGGAGTTCAACTGGGGCCAACGTCCTGACTTTC
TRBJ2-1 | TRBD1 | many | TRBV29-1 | CSVEVWTGNEQFF | TGCAGCGTTGAAGTCTGGACAGGGAATGAGCAGTTCTTC
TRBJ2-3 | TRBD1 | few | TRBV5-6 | CASSFSRTGRTDTQYF | TGTGCCAGCAGTTTTTCCAGGACAGGGAGGACAGATACGCAGTATTTT
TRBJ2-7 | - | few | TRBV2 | CASKYQELEQYF | TGTGCCAGCAAGTATCAGGAGCTCGAGCAGTACTTC
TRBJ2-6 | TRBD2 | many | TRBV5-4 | CASSSRLAGASSGANVLTF | TGTGCCAGCAGCTCGAGACTAGCGGGGGCGAGCTCTGGGGCCAACGTCCTGACTTTC
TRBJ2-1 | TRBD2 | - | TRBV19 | CASKGVLAGANNEQFF | TGTGCCAGTAAAGGAGTACTCGCGGGAGCAAACAATGAGCAGTTCTTC
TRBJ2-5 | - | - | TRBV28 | CASRTTASRTQYF | TGTGCCAGCAGAACTACAGCCTCGAGGACCCAGTACTTC
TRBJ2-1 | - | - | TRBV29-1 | CSATRGWEQFF | TGCAGCGCTACCCGTGGCTGGGAGCAGTTCTTC
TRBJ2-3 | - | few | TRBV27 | CASSLNRGGTQYF | TGTGCCAGCAGCCTAAACAGGGGAGGGACGCAGTATTTT
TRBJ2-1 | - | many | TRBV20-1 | CSASAPGTVNEQFF | TGCAGTGCTAGTGCCCCCGGGACTGTGAATGAGCAGTTCTTC
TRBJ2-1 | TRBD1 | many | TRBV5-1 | CASSSAGTGDIQFF | TGCGCCAGCAGCTCCGCCGGGACAGGGGATATCCAGTTCTTC
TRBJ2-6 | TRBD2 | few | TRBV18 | CASSPIAGDSGANVLTF | TGTGCCAGCTCACCTATAGCGGGTGACTCTGGGGCCAACGTCCTGACTTTC
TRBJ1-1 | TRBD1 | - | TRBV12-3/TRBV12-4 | CASRIGTGATEAFF | TGTGCCAGCAGGATCGGGACAGGTGCGACTGAAGCTTTCTTT
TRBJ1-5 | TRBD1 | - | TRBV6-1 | CASRRSQGPSNQPQHF | TGTGCCAGCAGAAGATCACAGGGGCCCAGCAATCAGCCCCAGCATTTT
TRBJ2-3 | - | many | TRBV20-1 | CSASSGADTQYF | TGCAGTGCTAGTTCAGGTGCAGATACGCAGTATTTT
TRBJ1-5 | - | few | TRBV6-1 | CASSQTGGQPQHF | TGTGCCAGCAGCCAGACGGGAGGACAGCCCCAGCATTTT
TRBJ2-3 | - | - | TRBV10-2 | CASSDLGSGAGDTQYF | TGCGCCAGCAGTGACTTAGGTTCGGGGGCCGGAGATACGCAGTATTTT
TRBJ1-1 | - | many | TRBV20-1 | CSATRDTTEAFF | TGCAGTGCCACTCGGGACACTACTGAAGCTTTCTTT
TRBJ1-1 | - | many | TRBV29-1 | CSVERSSNTEAFF | TGCAGCGTTGAAAGGAGTTCGAACACTGAAGCTTTCTTT
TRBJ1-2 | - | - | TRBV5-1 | CASSVGGREDYGYTF | TGCGCGAGCAGCGTAGGCGGCAGGGAGGACTATGGCTACACCTTC
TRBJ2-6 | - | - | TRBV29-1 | CSVEEARGSGANVLTF | TGCAGCGTTGAAGAGGCTAGGGGGTCTGGGGCCAACGTCCTGACTTTC
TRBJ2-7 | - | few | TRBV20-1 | CSARRTASYEQYF | TGCAGTGCTAGGAGGACCGCTTCCTACGAGCAGTACTTC
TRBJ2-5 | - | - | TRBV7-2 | CASSLTRTQETQYF | TGTGCCAGCAGCTTAACCAGGACGCAAGAGACCCAGTACTTC
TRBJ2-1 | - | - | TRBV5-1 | CASSLAHPVGNEQFF | TGCGCCAGCAGCTTGGCCCACCCCGTCGGGAATGAGCAGTTCTTC
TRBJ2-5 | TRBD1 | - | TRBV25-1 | CASSERGHQETQYF | TGTGCCAGCAGTGAGAGGGGGCACCAAGAGACCCAGTACTTC
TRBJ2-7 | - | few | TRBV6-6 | CASTSTYEQYF | TGTGCCAGCACTTCTACTTACGAGCAGTACTTC
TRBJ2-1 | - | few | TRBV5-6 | CASSLQGGTGNEQFF | TGTGCCAGCAGCTTGCAGGGGGGGACTGGCAATGAGCAGTTCTTC
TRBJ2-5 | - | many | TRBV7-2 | CASSPSTLETQYF | TGTGCCAGCAGCCCAAGCACCCTAGAGACCCAGTACTTC
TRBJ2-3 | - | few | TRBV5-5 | CASSLTLGGPDTQYF | TGTGCCAGCAGCTTGACTTTAGGGGGGCCAGATACGCAGTATTTT
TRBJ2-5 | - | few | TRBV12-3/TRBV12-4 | CASSFNTQETQYF | TGTGCCAGCAGTTTTAACACACAAGAGACCCAGTACTTC
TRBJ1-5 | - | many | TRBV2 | CASSEMPSNQPQHF | TGTGCCAGCAGTGAAATGCCTAGCAATCAGCCCCAGCATTTT
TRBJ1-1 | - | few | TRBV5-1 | CASSYGTRTEAFF | TGCGCCAGCAGCTACGGGACGCGAACTGAAGCTTTCTTT
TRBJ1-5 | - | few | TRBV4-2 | CASSQGGRQYNQPQHF | TGTGCCAGCAGCCAAGGGGGGAGGCAATACAATCAGCCCCAGCATTTT
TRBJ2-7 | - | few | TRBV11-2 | CASSLRGLPYEQYF | TGTGCCAGCAGCTTACGGGGGCTCCCCTACGAGCAGTACTTC
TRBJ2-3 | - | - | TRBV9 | CASSHPSLGTDTQYF | TGTGCCAGCAGCCACCCGAGCCTAGGCACAGATACGCAGTATTTT
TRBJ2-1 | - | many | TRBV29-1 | CSVEGFGPYNEQFF | TGCAGCGTTGAAGGATTTGGGCCTTACAATGAGCAGTTCTTC
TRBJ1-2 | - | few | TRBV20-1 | CSAYGTLSRGYTF | TGCAGTGCGTACGGGACGCTCTCGAGGGGCTACACCTTC
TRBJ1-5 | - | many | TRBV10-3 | CAISESSLEGNQPQHF | TGTGCCATCAGTGAGTCGAGCTTGGAGGGCAATCAGCCCCAGCATTTT
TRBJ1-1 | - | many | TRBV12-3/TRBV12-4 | CASIQEHYTEAFF | TGTGCCAGCATTCAAGAACATTACACTGAAGCTTTCTTT